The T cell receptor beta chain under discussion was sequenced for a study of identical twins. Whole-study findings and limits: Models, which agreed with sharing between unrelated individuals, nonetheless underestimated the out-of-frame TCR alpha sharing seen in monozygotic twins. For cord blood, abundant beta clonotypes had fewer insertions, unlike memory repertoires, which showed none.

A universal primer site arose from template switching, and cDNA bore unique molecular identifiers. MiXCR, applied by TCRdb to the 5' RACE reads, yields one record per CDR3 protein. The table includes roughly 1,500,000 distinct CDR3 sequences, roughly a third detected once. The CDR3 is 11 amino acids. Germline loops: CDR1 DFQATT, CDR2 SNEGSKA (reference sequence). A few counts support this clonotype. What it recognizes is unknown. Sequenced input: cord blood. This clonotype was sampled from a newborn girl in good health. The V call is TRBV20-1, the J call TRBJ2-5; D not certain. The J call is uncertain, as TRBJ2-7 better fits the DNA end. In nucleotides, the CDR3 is TGCAGTGCTAGTAAGCACCACGAGCAGTACTTC. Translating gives CSASKHHEQYF.